A single T cell receptor (beta chain) is shown here with its context. With a J-beta primer mix and a sample-barcoded 5' primer, a second PCR ran about 6 to 11 cycles. The template-switch adaptor, which had 12 random nucleotides, put a tag on each cDNA molecule. TCRdb reprocessed the 5' RACE reads with MiXCR, giving one entry per CDR3 protein. The sample contains roughly 800,000 distinct CDR3 sequences, 58% of which appear only once. The data belong to a study of blood T cells in healthy people across ages. The V gene's germline CDR1 is SQVTM and CDR2 ANQGSEA. Trimming took off 3 bases at V and 5 bases at J, with 16 bases between the two ends. The CDR3 consists of 14 residues.

The sample comprised blood. The chain carries TRBV29-1 and TRBJ1-1; D is unresolved. This sequence was found in a man aged 25-40 years in good health. This chain's CDR3 is CSVEFGGSGTEAFF. DNA of the CDR3: TGCAGCGTTGAGTTTGGAGGGAGCGGAACTGAAGCTTTCTTT.